Each of the 25 T cell receptor beta chains below was sequenced from the same sample in a study of human T cells and chemical hapten exposure. One entry per CDR3 protein, called by TCRdb with MiXCR from the 5' RACE reads. The sample has some 78,000 distinct CDR3 sequences, approximately 7.7% seen once; the top ten hold under 3%. The authors extracted total RNA from unfractionated whole blood. Receptors originate from a male donor in good health.

This clonotype came up many times. The V and J genes are TRBV10-3 and TRBJ2-4; D possibly corresponds to TRBD2 (6 bases). Trimming removed 3 bases at V and 11 bases at J, with 11 bases between. The CDR3 has 12 amino acids. The V gene's germline CDR1 is ENHRY and CDR2 SYGVKD. This CDR3 reads CAISDVAGLQYF. The CDR3 DNA reads as TGTGCCATCAGTGACGTCGCGGGACTTCAGTACTTC.

In its sample, this clonotype was seen a few times. The J gene is TRBJ1-1, the V gene TRBV6-1; maybe TRBD1 (5 bases). CDR1 is MNHNS and CDR2 is SASEGT in the germline V gene. V was pared by 5 bases and J by 4 bases, with 17 bases between. The CDR3 contains 15 residues. In nucleotides, the CDR3 is TGTGCCAGCAGTCCCTCTCGGGGGTTGGCCACTGAAGCTTTCTTT. This sequence encodes CASSPSRGLATEAFF.

The chain has TRBV4-1 and TRBJ1-6; D gene uncertain. This CDR3 has 16 amino acids. With 0 bases removed from V and 7 bases from J, the gap between germline ends came to 13 bases. Germline-derived CDR1 and CDR2 are MGHRA and YSYEKL. As DNA, the CDR3 is TGCGCCAGCAGCCAAGATGGACCGGGCTCCAATTCACCCCTCCACTTT. Protein product: CASSQDGPGSNSPLHF.

The V gene is TRBV4-2, the J gene TRBJ1-1; unclear D gene. This CDR3 region has 15 residues. In germline, CDR1 is LGHNA, CDR2 YNFKEQ. Trimming took 0 bases from V and 1 from J, leaving 9 bases between them. The CDR3 protein is CASSQDQWPNTEAFF. DNA for the CDR3: TGTGCCAGCAGCCAAGATCAGTGGCCGAACACTGAAGCTTTCTTT.

The V and J genes are TRBV3-1 and TRBJ2-3; unclear D gene. Germline CDR1 reads LGHDT; CDR2 reads YNNKEL (reference sequence). Between the trimmed V and J ends, which lost 4 bases and 4 bases, there was a span of 6 bases. CDR3 length: 12 residues. The CDR3 is CASSRGSDTQYF. The CDR3 DNA reads TGTGCCAGCAGCCGCGGCTCAGATACGCAGTATTTT.

This clonotype was picked up many times. The rearrangement joins TRBV29-1 to TRBJ2-5, with D uncertain. Germline assignment: CDR1 SQVTM and CDR2 ANQGSEA. This CDR3 is built from 16 residues. V shed 4 bases and J shed 2 bases, with 20 bases lying between them. CDR3 sequence (DNA): TGCAGCGTTGCATCGCTGGTGACGGGCCCTCAAGAGACCCAGTACTTC. It encodes CSVASLVTGPQETQYF.

This clonotype has more than one count but fewer than ten. The J gene is TRBJ2-1, the V gene TRBV4-2, with D perhaps being TRBD1 or TRBD2 (6 bases each). The CDR3 runs to 16 residues. V gave up 1 base and J gave up 7 bases, with 17 bases separating them. CDR1 is LGHNA and CDR2 is YNFKEQ in the germline V gene. CDR3 nucleotides: TGTGCCAGCAGCCAAGCGGAGTCAGGGGCGGGAAATGAGCAGTTCTTC. Amino acids: CASSQAESGAGNEQFF.

The table lists this clonotype with many counts. This chain uses TRBV29-1 with TRBJ1-1, with D uncertain. The CDR3 spans 10 residues. Trimming left V 5 bases short and J 5 bases short, with 6 bases between. Germline V gene sequence: CDR1 SQVTM, CDR2 ANQGSEA. The CDR3 sequence: CSVSRTEAFF. In DNA form, the CDR3 reads TGCAGCGTTAGTCGAACTGAAGCTTTCTTT.

This clonotype was counted many times. This sequence joins TRBV6-6 and TRBJ2-3, with no clear D. The V and J ends lost 5 bases and 0 bases respectively, with 12 bases between them. The CDR3 has 15 residues. Germline CDR1 reads MNHNY; CDR2 reads SVGAGI (reference sequence). CDR3 bases: TGTGCCAGCAGTAACCCAATGGACAGCACAGATACGCAGTATTTT. As protein: CASSNPMDSTDTQYF.

Only a few counts were recorded for this clonotype. The rearrangement uses TRBV12-3 or TRBV12-4 and TRBJ1-4, with no clear D. The CDR3 is made up of 13 amino acids. The V and J ends lost 11 bases and 8 bases respectively, with 18 bases between them. The CDR3 nucleotides are TGTGCCGTAGCGGAAGGGTCCGGAGAAAAACTGTTTTTT. Translated: CAVAEGSGEKLFF.

Ten or more counts support this clonotype. This CDR3 is CASSHGRFPSPQYEQYF. CDR3 bases: TGTGCCAGCAGCCATGGTCGCTTCCCCAGCCCCCAATACGAGCAGTACTTC. The chain joins TRBV7-8 to TRBJ2-7; D gene ambiguous. Germline assignment: CDR1 SGHVS and CDR2 FQNEAQ. Trimming pared 5 bases from V and 4 bases from J, leaving 24 bases between. The CDR3 runs 17 residues.

This clonotype showed up many times. The chain carries TRBV9 and TRBJ1-1; tentatively, D is TRBD1 (5 bases). The germline V and J ends were trimmed by 6 bases and 0 bases, with 12 bases remaining between them. CDR3 length equals 14 residues. Germline loops: CDR1 SGDLS, CDR2 YYNGEE. CDR3 nucleotide sequence: TGTGCCAGCACCCGACAGAACATGAACACTGAAGCTTTCTTT. As protein: CASTRQNMNTEAFF.

This clonotype was seen many times. J is TRBJ2-7 and V is TRBV7-9; 11 nucleotides agree with TRBD2. This CDR3 is built from 14 residues. Germline CDR1 SEHNR, CDR2 FQNEAQ (reference sequence). J lost 4 bases, V lost 3 bases, and 2 bases had no gene match. The CDR3 DNA is TGTGCCAGCAGCTTTAGCGGGAGGGCGTACGAGCAGTACTTC. It is translated as CASSFSGRAYEQYF.

This clonotype was seen only a few times. V usage is TRBV5-1 and J usage is TRBJ1-2; D gene unclear. The ends were cut back, 0 bases at V and 8 bases at J, with 17 bases in the middle. Germline loops: CDR1 SGHRS, CDR2 YFSETQ. The CDR3 has 15 amino acids. CDR3 bases: TGCGCCAGCAGCTTGGTCGATAAAGGGAGCGGCGGCTACACCTTC. Its translation is CASSLVDKGSGGYTF.

This clonotype has ten or more counts. The chain couples TRBV20-1 to TRBJ1-5, with no clear D. CDR1 is DFQATT and CDR2 is SNEGSKA in the germline V gene (reference sequence). Trimming shortened V by 3 bases and J by 4 bases, and 13 bases separated the two germline ends. This CDR3 is 14 amino acids long. CDR3 loop: CSARQGLLNQPQHF. The DNA for the CDR3 is TGCAGTGCTAGGCAAGGCCTGCTGAATCAGCCCCAGCATTTT.

This clonotype was observed at least ten times. CDR3 loop: CASSVGTSGRQTQYF. The CDR3 DNA reads as TGTGCCAGCAGCGTAGGGACTAGCGGGAGGCAGACCCAGTACTTC. The chain joins TRBV9 to TRBJ2-5; 14 bases fit TRBD2. The length of the CDR3 is 15 residues. CDR1 is SGDLS, CDR2 YYNGEE, per germline. V shed 0 bases and J 6 bases; nucleotides not matched to a gene: 1.

This clonotype was recorded many times. The V call is TRBV13, the J call TRBJ2-2, with D perhaps matching TRBD1 (5 bases). Germline V lookup: CDR1 PRHDT, CDR2 FYEKMQ (reference sequence). The CDR3 extends over 16 amino acids. The V end was cut by 9 bases, the J end by 1 base, with 18 bases between. In nucleotides, the CDR3 is TGTGCCAGTTTGGGCCCAGGGCAGGGGAACACCGGGGAGCTGTTTTTT. Translating it yields CASLGPGQGNTGELFF.

This CDR3 reads CASSYRVHREDQPQHF. CDR3 DNA: TGTGCCAGCAGTTACAGAGTTCACAGGGAAGATCAGCCCCAGCATTTT. The V gene is TRBV6-2 or TRBV6-3, the J gene TRBJ1-5; D possibly corresponds to TRBD1 (6 bases). CDR3 length: 16 residues. Germline CDR1 MNHEY, CDR2 SVGEGT. V lost 2 bases, J lost 5 bases, and 16 bases lay in between.

A few counts support this clonotype. V and J are TRBV5-5 and TRBJ2-2, with D tentatively TRBD2 (5 bases). Germline CDR1 and CDR2: SGHKS and YYEKEE (reference sequence). The CDR3 sequence is 14 residues long. The V gene lost 3 bases and the J gene lost 2 bases, with 8 bases spanning the gap. CDR3 coding DNA: TGTGCCAGCAGCTATGGAGGTAACACCGGGGAGCTGTTTTTT. Residues: CASSYGGNTGELFF. The variable domain in full, with the rest retrieved from reference TRBV5-5 and TRBJ2-2, is DAGVTQSPTHLIKTRGQQVTLRCSPISGHKSVSWYQQVLGQGPQFIFQYYEKEERGRGNFPDRFSARQFPNYSSELNVNALLLGDSALYLCASSYGGNTGELFFGEGSRLTVL.

The rearrangement uses TRBV4-1 and TRBJ2-7; perhaps D is TRBD1 or TRBD2 (7 bases each). The CDR3 is made up of 15 amino acids. The V gene lost 3 bases and the J gene lost 0 bases, with 12 bases spanning the gap. Germline V CDR1 and CDR2: MGHRA, YSYEKL. The DNA for the CDR3 is TGCGCCAGCAGCCAGCAGGGGGGGGTCTCCTACGAGCAGTACTTC. The encoded protein is CASSQQGGVSYEQYF.

This clonotype was counted only a few times. The CDR3 is CASSFSGSDTQYF. The CDR3 bases are TGCGCCAGCAGTTTTAGCGGGAGTGACACGCAGTATTTT. The V call is TRBV5-1, the J call TRBJ2-3; 9 bases match TRBD2. J was trimmed by 9 bases and V by 5 bases; bases with no gene match: 7. Germline CDR1 is SGHRS and CDR2 is YFSETQ. CDR3 size: 13 residues.

The sample holds many counts of this clonotype. The genes are TRBV29-1 and TRBJ2-3, with 12 bases aligning to TRBD1. The CDR3 length is 17 residues. Germline CDR1 SQVTM, CDR2 ANQGSEA. The trim removed 4 bases at V and 10 bases at J, leaving 18 bases unmatched. For the CDR3, the DNA is TGCAGCGTTGGGGGGGGGACAGGGGGCGCAACCACGGACGCGCAGTATTTT. This translates into CSVGGGTGGATTDAQYF.

This clonotype occurred many times. In DNA, the CDR3 is TGCGCCAGCAGCCAAGATCCCGACGGCTATGGCTACACCTTC. This encodes CASSQDPDGYGYTF. The V and J genes are TRBV4-3 and TRBJ1-2; D ambiguous. This CDR3 has 14 amino acids. Trimming cost V 0 bases and J 4 bases, with 9 bases left between them. The V gene's germline CDR1 is LGHNA and CDR2 YSLEER.

This clonotype was observed a few times. The chain uses TRBV29-1 and TRBJ2-7; D ambiguous. V lost 4 bases, J lost 5 bases, and 12 bases lay in between. CDR3 size: 12 residues. CDR1 is SQVTM, CDR2 ANQGSEA, per germline. The CDR3 nucleotides are TGCAGCGTTGTGGACGCTTGGGACGAGCAGTACTTC. It is translated as CSVVDAWDEQYF.

This chain uses TRBV12-3 or TRBV12-4 with TRBJ2-7; TRBD2 matches at 12 bases. CDR3 size: 16 residues. J was trimmed by 3 bases and V by 4 bases; bases with no gene match: 7. The CDR3 loop reads CASSSSWTSGDYEQYF. In DNA form, the CDR3 reads TGTGCCAGCAGTTCCTCTTGGACTAGCGGGGACTACGAGCAGTACTTC.